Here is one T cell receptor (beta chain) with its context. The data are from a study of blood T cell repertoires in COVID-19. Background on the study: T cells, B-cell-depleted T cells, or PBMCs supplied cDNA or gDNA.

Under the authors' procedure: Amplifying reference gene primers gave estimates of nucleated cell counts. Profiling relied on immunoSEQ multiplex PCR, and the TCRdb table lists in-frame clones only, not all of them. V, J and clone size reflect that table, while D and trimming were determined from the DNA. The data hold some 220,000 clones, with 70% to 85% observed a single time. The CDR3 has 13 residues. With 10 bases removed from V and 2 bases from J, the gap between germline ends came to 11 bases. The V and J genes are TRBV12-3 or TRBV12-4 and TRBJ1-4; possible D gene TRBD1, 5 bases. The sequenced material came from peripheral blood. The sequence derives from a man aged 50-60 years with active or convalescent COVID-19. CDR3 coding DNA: TGTGCCACTACGGGGGTGACTAATGAAAAACTGTTTTTT. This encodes CATTGVTNEKLFF.